The 8 T cell receptor beta chains presented below share a single source sample, sequenced in a study of blood T cell repertoires in COVID-19. Data came from immunoSEQ multiplex PCR; TCRdb stores just in-frame clones and leaves some out. The profile shows hundreds of thousands of clones, approximately 86% of them singletons. Sequenced material: PBMCs or T cells enriched from blood (not recorded which). The receptors were gathered from a woman aged 45-60 years who had recovered from COVID-19.

The sample holds one count of this clone. V gene TRBV27 combines with J gene TRBJ2-6; 7 nucleotides align to TRBD1. Trimming cost V 6 bases and J 0 bases; bases outside gene matches: 5. The CDR3 runs 16 residues. CDR1 MNHEY and CDR2 SMNVEV come from the germline V gene (reference sequence). CDR3 bases: TGTGCCAGCAGCAGGGGGTCCCCCTCTGGGGCCAACGTCCTGACTTTC. Its translation: CASSRGSPSGANVLTF.

This clone was seen more than once but under ten times. V gene TRBV5-1 combines with J gene TRBJ2-1; D might be TRBD2 (6 bases). The V gene's germline CDR1 is SGHRS and CDR2 YFSETQ. Trimming removed 3 bases from V and 0 bases from J, with 13 bases in between. This CDR3 is 16 amino acids long. The DNA of the CDR3 is TGCGCCAGCAGCTCCCGGGCGGGGTCCTCCTACAATGAGCAGTTCTTC. It translates to CASSSRAGSSYNEQFF.

This chain connects TRBV10-3 to TRBJ1-1; TRBD1 agrees at 8 bases. The trim removed 8 bases at V and 4 bases at J, leaving 6 bases unmatched. CDR3 length equals 13 residues. The germline V gene has CDR1 ENHRY and CDR2 SYGVKD. CDR3 in DNA: TGTGCCATCGGACAGGGTGCGGCCACTGAAGCTTTCTTT. Translating it yields CAIGQGAATEAFF.

This chain uses TRBV5-1 with TRBJ2-1; TRBD1 matches at 9 bases. The CDR3 runs 15 residues. Germline V CDR1 and CDR2: SGHRS, YFSETQ. V lost 4 bases and J lost 8; bases outside the gene matches: 10. CDR3 coding DNA: TGCGCCAGCAGCAAACAGGGGGCCGGAGTGGATGAGCAGTTCTTC. Protein sequence: CASSKQGAGVDEQFF. Combining the CDR3 with reference TRBV5-1 and TRBJ2-1 gives the whole variable domain KAGVTQTPRYLIKTRGQQVTLSCSPISGHRSVSWYQQTPGQGLQFLFEYFSETQRNKGNFPGRFSGRQFSNSRSEMNVSTLELGDSALYLCASSKQGAGVDEQFFGPGTRLTVL.

This clone was picked up a small number of times. This rearrangement joins TRBV7-9 to TRBJ2-7; 8 bases map to TRBD2. The V gene's germline CDR1 is SEHNR and CDR2 FQNEAQ (reference sequence). V trimming: 5 bases; J trimming: 5 bases; junction bases outside the gene matches: 11. The CDR3 totals 15 residues. The CDR3 loop is CASSPNGRAIHEQYF. The CDR3 DNA reads as TGTGCCAGCAGCCCCAACGGGAGGGCTATCCACGAGCAGTACTTC. The whole variable domain, remainder taken from reference TRBV7-9 and TRBJ2-7, is DTGVSQNPRHKITKRGQNVTFRCDPISEHNRLYWYRQTLGQGPEFLTYFQNEAQLEKSRLLSDRFSAERPKGSFSTLEIQRTEQGDSAMYLCASSPNGRAIHEQYFGPGTRLTVT.

This chain connects TRBV7-2 to TRBJ1-5; maybe TRBD1 (6 bases). CDR1 is SGHTA and CDR2 is FQGNSA in the germline V gene. V lost 1 base and J 7 bases, leaving 14 bases between the germline ends. The length of the CDR3 is 15 residues. CDR3 region: CASSLGGHQAQPQHF. The CDR3 region has the DNA TGTGCCAGCAGCTTAGGGGGACACCAAGCGCAGCCCCAGCATTTT.

The gene calls are TRBV6-1 and TRBJ1-6, with 7 bases that match TRBD1. J lost 5 bases, V lost 4 bases, and 8 bases had no gene match. CDR1 MNHNS and CDR2 SASEGT come from the germline V gene. This CDR3 has 16 amino acids. The CDR3 DNA follows: TGTGCCAGCAGTGGGAGGGACAGCCTAAATAATTCACCCCTCCACTTT. Translating it yields CASSGRDSLNNSPLHF.

This chain links TRBV29-1 with TRBJ2-7; 14 bases are a match to TRBD2. Germline CDR1 SQVTM, CDR2 ANQGSEA. The CDR3 totals 14 residues. V shed 3 bases, J shed 5 bases, and the junction held 3 bases outside the gene matches. The CDR3: CSVEGTSGSHEQYF. DNA of the CDR3: TGCAGCGTTGAGGGGACTAGCGGGAGCCACGAGCAGTACTTC.